This T cell receptor (beta chain) was identified in a study of identifying expanded T cells in peripheral blood. Study-level points and caveats: Clone count variance between approximately 2-week samples rose with total template count. Technical replicates showed around 1.2 changed clones; roughly two weeks about 16; four weeks 19.

No infections or other immune events were documented during collection. This clone has a single count. Its antigen is currently unknown. CDR1 is SQVTM and CDR2 is ANQGSEA in the germline V gene. The CDR3 length is 13 residues. After removal of 6 bases from V and 9 bases from J, the junction contained 8 bases not matched to a gene. TCRdb's copy holds only in-frame clones and misses some; the assay was immunoSEQ multiplex PCR. The sample carries roughly 63,000 clones, about four fifths recorded once. The clonotype was recovered from a person between 18 and 75 years old in good health. The specimen was blood. This chain joins TRBV29-1 and TRBJ2-5, with 12 positions matching TRBD2. CDR3 bases: TGCAGCGTACTCCTAGCGGGGGGGATGGCCCAGTACTTC. Translating it yields CSVLLAGGMAQYF.